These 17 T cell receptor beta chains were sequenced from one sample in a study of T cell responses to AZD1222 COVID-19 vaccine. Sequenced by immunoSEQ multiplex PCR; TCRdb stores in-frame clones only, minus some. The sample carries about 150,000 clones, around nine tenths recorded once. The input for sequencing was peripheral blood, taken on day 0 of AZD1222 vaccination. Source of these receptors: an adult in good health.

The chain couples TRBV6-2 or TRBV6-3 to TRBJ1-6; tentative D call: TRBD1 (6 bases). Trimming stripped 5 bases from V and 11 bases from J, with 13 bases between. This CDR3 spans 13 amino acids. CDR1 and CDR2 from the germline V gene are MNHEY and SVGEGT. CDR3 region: CASSTQGTAPLHF. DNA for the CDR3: TGTGCCAGCAGTACCCAGGGGACGGCACCCCTCCACTTT.

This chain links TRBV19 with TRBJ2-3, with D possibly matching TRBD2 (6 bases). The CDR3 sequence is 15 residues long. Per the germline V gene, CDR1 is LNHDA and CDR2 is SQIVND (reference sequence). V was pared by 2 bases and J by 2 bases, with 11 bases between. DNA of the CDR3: TGTGCCAGTAGTATAAACGGCGGGACCACAGATACGCAGTATTTT. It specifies CASSINGGTTDTQYF.

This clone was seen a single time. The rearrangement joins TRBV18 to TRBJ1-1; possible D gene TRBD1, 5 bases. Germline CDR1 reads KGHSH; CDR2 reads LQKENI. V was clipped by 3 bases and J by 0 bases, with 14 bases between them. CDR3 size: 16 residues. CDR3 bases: TGTGCCAGCTCACCTCCGGTCGGGGGTTTGAACACTGAAGCTTTCTTT. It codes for CASSPPVGGLNTEAFF.

The CDR3 sequence: CASSSRDRAAGNTIYF. CDR3 in DNA: TGTGCCAGCAGCTCCCGGGACAGGGCAGCTGGAAACACCATATATTTT. The rearrangement links TRBV7-2 to TRBJ1-3, with 9 bases that match TRBD1. With V trimmed by 4 bases and J by 2 bases, 6 bases remained unmatched. Germline CDR1 and CDR2: SGHTA and FQGNSA. The CDR3 consists of 16 residues.

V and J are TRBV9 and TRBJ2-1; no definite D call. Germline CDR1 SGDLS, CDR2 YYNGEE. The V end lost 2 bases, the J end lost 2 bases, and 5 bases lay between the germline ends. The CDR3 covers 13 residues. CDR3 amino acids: CASSVEPYNEQFF. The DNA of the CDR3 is TGTGCCAGCAGCGTCGAACCCTACAATGAGCAGTTCTTC.

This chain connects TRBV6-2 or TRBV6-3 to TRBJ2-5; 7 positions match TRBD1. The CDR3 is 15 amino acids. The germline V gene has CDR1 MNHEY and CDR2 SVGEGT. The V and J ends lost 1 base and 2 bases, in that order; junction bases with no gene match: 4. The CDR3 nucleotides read TGTGCCAGCAGTTACTGGGGGACAGCTCAAGAGACCCAGTACTTC. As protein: CASSYWGTAQETQYF.

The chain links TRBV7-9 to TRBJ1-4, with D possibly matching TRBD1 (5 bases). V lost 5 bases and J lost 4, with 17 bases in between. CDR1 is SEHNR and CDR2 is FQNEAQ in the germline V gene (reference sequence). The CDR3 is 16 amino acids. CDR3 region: CASSRILSGGNEKLFF. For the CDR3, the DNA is TGTGCCAGCAGCCGAATCCTTTCGGGGGGTAATGAAAAACTGTTTTTT.

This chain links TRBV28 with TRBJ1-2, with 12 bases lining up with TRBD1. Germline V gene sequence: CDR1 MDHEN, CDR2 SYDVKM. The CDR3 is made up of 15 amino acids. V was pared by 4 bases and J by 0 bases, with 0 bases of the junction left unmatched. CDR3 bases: TGTGCCAGCAGTTGGGACAGGGGGCCTAACTATGGCTACACCTTC. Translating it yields CASSWDRGPNYGYTF.

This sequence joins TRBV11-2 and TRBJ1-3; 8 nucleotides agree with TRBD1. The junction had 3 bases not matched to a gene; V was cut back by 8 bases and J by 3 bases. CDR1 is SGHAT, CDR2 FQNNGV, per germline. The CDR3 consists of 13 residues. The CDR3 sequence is CASARGLGNTIYF. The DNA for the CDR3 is TGTGCCAGCGCCAGGGGGCTTGGAAACACCATATATTTT.

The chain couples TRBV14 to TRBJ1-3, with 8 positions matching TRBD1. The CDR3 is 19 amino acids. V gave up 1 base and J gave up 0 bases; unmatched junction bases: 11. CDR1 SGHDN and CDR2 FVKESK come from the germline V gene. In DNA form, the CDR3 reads TGTGCCAGCAGCCAAGGGGGGCCAGACAGGGGAGGCTCTGGAAACACCATATATTTT. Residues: CASSQGGPDRGGSGNTIYF.

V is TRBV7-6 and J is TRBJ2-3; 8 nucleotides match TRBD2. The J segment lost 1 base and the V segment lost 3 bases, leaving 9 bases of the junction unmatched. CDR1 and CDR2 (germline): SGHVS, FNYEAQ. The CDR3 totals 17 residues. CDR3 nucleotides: TGTGCCAGCAGCTTTCCTCGGGAGGGGGGGGGCACAGATACGCAGTATTTT. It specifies CASSFPREGGGTDTQYF.

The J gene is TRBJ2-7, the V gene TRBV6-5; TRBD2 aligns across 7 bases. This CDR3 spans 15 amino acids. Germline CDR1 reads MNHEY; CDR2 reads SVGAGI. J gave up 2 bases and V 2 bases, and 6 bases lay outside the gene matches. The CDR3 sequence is CASSYAVGRPYEQYF. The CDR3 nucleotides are TGTGCCAGCAGTTACGCTGTCGGGAGGCCCTACGAGCAGTACTTC.

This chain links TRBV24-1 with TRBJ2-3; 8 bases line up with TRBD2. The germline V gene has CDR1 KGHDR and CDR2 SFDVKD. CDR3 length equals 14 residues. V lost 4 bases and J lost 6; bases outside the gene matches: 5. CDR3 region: CATSEIRGGDTQYF. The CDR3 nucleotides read TGTGCCACCAGTGAAATTCGGGGGGGGGATACGCAGTATTTT.

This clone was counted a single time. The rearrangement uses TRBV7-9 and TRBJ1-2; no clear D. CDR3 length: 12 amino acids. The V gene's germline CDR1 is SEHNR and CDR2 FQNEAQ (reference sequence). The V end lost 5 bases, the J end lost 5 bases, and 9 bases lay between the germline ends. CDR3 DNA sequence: TGTGCCAGCAGCACAACGGAATATGGCTACACCTTC. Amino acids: CASSTTEYGYTF. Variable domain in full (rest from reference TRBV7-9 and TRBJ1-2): DTGVSQNPRHKITKRGQNVTFRCDPISEHNRLYWYRQTLGQGPEFLTYFQNEAQLEKSRLLSDRFSAERPKGSFSTLEIQRTEQGDSAMYLCASSTTEYGYTFGSGTRLTVV.

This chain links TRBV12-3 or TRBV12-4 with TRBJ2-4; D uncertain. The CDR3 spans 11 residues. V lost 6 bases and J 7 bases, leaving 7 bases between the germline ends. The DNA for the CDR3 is TGTGCCAGCAGCGACGGCAACATTCAGTACTTC. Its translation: CASSDGNIQYF.

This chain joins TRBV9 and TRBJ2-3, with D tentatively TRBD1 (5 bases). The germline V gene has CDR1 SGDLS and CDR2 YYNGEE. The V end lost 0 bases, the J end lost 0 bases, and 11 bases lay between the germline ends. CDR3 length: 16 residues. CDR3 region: CASSVVGWTSTDTQYF. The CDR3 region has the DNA TGTGCCAGCAGCGTAGTAGGCTGGACAAGCACAGATACGCAGTATTTT.

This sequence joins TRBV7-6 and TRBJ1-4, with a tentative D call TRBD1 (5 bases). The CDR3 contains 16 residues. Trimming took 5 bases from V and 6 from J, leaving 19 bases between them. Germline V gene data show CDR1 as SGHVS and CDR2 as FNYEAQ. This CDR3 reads CASSHFSRGTHEKLFF. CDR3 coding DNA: TGTGCCAGCAGCCATTTTTCCCGGGGCACACATGAAAAACTGTTTTTT.